These 24 T cell receptor beta chains were all obtained from the same sample, sequenced in a study of control samples from healthy donors and cancer patients. Libraries were prepared by immunoSEQ multiplex PCR; TCRdb keeps only in-frame clonotypes and omits some of them. Of about 230,000 clones in the sample, over 75% were seen once. Material for sequencing was PBMCs. The receptor source for this set is a woman in her fifties or sixties with lung cancer.

This chain connects TRBV12-3 or TRBV12-4 to TRBJ1-1; D is possibly TRBD1 (5 bases). Trimming removed 3 bases at V and 3 bases at J, with 8 bases between. The CDR3 spans 13 residues. The CDR3 loop is CASSFRQYTEAFF. The CDR3 bases are TGTGCCAGCAGTTTCAGACAGTACACTGAAGCTTTCTTT.

The chain couples TRBV18 to TRBJ2-7; D remains unclear. Germline V gives CDR1 KGHSH, CDR2 LQKENI. V was clipped by 2 bases and J by 3 bases, with 8 bases between them. The CDR3 loop spans 13 amino acids. CDR3 residues: CASSPGGGYEQYF. DNA of the CDR3: TGTGCCAGCTCACCAGGTGGCGGCTACGAGCAGTACTTC.

This clone came up once. V and J are TRBV13 and TRBJ2-1; 9 bases line up with TRBD1. Germline V CDR1 and CDR2: PRHDT, FYEKMQ (reference sequence). J gave up 4 bases and V 5 bases, and 9 bases lay outside the gene matches. CDR3 size: 16 residues. CDR3 nucleotide sequence: TGTGCCAGCAGCCGCGCCGGGACAGGGATGTACAATGAGCAGTTCTTC. This encodes CASSRAGTGMYNEQFF.

This clone was counted between two and nine times. J is TRBJ1-4 and V is TRBV2, with 9 positions matching TRBD1. V lost 6 bases to trimming and J lost 7 bases; unmatched junction nucleotides: 6. Germline CDR1 and CDR2: SNHLY and FYNNEI. The CDR3 spans 14 residues. This chain's CDR3 is CASREQGAGEKLFF. The CDR3 bases are TGTGCCAGCAGAGAACAGGGGGCTGGTGAAAAACTGTTTTTT.

The V gene is TRBV5-1, the J gene TRBJ2-7; TRBD2 matches at 7 bases. In germline, CDR1 is SGHRS, CDR2 YFSETQ. Germline trimming cut 0 bases from V and 6 bases from J; bases unmatched to any gene: 15. There are 17 residues in the CDR3. The CDR3 nucleotides read TGCGCCAGCAGCTTGGGACCGAGGGGAGGGGAATCATCCGAGCAGTACTTC. Translating gives CASSLGPRGGESSEQYF.

This sequence joins TRBV3-1 (or the pseudogene TRBV3-2) and TRBJ2-5, with a tentative D call TRBD2 (6 bases). CDR1 and CDR2 (germline): LGHDT, YNNKEL (reference sequence). The length of the CDR3 is 17 residues. The V and J ends lost 3 bases and 5 bases respectively, with 22 bases between them. The CDR3 nucleotides read TGTGCCAGCAGCCAGGGAGGCGTAGGGTGGAGTACTGAGACCCAGTACTTC. Translating it yields CASSQGGVGWSTETQYF.

The rearrangement joins TRBV6-4 to TRBJ1-2, with D perhaps matching TRBD1 (6 bases). V was cut by 2 bases and J by 11 bases, with 15 bases left in between. Germline V gene lookup returns CDR1 MRHNA and CDR2 SNTAGT. The CDR3 covers 13 residues. In DNA form, the CDR3 reads TGTGCCAGCAGTGACCCCACAGGGCTCAGTTACACCTTC. The encoded protein is CASSDPTGLSYTF.

The sample holds one count of this clone. This chain links TRBV11-2 with TRBJ2-5; TRBD2 agrees at 12 bases. CDR3 length: 16 residues. The V gene's germline CDR1 is SGHAT and CDR2 FQNNGV. The V segment lost 5 bases and the J segment 2 bases; nucleotides outside the gene matches: 6. This CDR3 reads CASSGRTSGIQETQYF. CDR3 bases: TGTGCCAGCAGCGGGCGGACTAGCGGGATTCAAGAGACCCAGTACTTC.

V is TRBV2 and J is TRBJ1-5; 11 nucleotides align to TRBD1. The germline CDR1 and CDR2 sequences are SNHLY and FYNNEI. This CDR3 region has 16 residues. J was trimmed by 1 base and V by 5 bases; bases with no gene match: 4. The CDR3: CASSWTGGESNQPQHF. Written as DNA, the CDR3 is TGTGCCAGCAGTTGGACAGGGGGCGAGAGCAATCAGCCCCAGCATTTT.

This clone has just one count. The chain has TRBV30 and TRBJ1-5, with D tentatively TRBD1 (6 bases). CDR3 size: 14 residues. CDR1 is GTSNPN and CDR2 is SVGIG in the germline V gene (reference sequence). The V end lost 3 bases, the J end lost 8 bases, and 17 bases lay between the germline ends. CDR3 region: CAWSLRGGREPQHF. The CDR3 DNA reads TGTGCCTGGAGCCTAAGGGGGGGGAGGGAGCCCCAGCATTTT.

The chain couples TRBV7-3 to TRBJ2-1; TRBD1 might be the D (5 bases). Germline CDR1 SGHTA, CDR2 FQGTGA. The CDR3 is 15 residues long. Between the trimmed V and J ends, which lost 3 bases and 6 bases, there was a span of 15 bases. In DNA form, the CDR3 reads TGTGCCAGCAGCTTGGGGCAGGGAAGCTTCAATGAGCAGTTCTTC. It encodes CASSLGQGSFNEQFF. Together with reference TRBV7-3 and TRBJ2-1, the CDR3 gives the full variable domain: GAGVSQTPSNKVTEKGKYVELRCDPISGHTALYWYRQSLGQGPEFLIYFQGTGAADDSGLPNDRFFAVRPEGSVSTLKIQRTERGDSAVYLCASSLGQGSFNEQFFGPGTRLTVL.

The V call is TRBV5-1, the J call TRBJ2-3; D is possibly TRBD1 (5 bases). Per the germline V gene, CDR1 is SGHRS and CDR2 is YFSETQ. Between the trimmed V and J ends, which lost 3 bases and 4 bases, there was a span of 21 bases. The CDR3 runs to 17 residues. The CDR3 DNA reads as TGCGCCAGCAGCTCACGACCAGGGCCAAAACGCCCAGATACGCAGTATTTT. Protein product: CASSSRPGPKRPDTQYF. The variable domain in full, with the rest retrieved from reference TRBV5-1 and TRBJ2-3, is KAGVTQTPRYLIKTRGQQVTLSCSPISGHRSVSWYQQTPGQGLQFLFEYFSETQRNKGNFPGRFSGRQFSNSRSEMNVSTLELGDSALYLCASSSRPGPKRPDTQYFGPGTRLTVL.

This clone was counted many times. The chain combines TRBV21-1 with TRBJ2-3. TRBV21-1 is tagged as a pseudogene. This CDR3 contains 18 residues. In DNA form, the CDR3 reads TGTGCCAGCAGCGCCGTTCGCTGGGGGCGGGATGGCACAGATACGCAGTATTTT. Protein sequence: CASSAVRWGRDGTDTQYF.

J is TRBJ2-1 and V is TRBV6-5; possible D gene TRBD1, 6 bases. V was shortened by 8 bases and J by 8 bases, with 19 bases between the two germline ends. The germline gives CDR1 MNHEY, CDR2 SVGAGI. The CDR3 spans 14 residues. CDR3 residues: CASFLQAGVDEQFF. For the CDR3, the DNA is TGTGCCAGCTTTCTCCAAGCAGGGGTGGATGAGCAGTTCTTC.

The chain is built from TRBV5-6 and TRBJ2-7, with D tentatively TRBD1 (6 bases). The CDR3 is 13 residues long. CDR1 is SGHDT and CDR2 is YYEEEE in the germline V gene. The germline V and J ends were trimmed by 2 bases and 3 bases, with 9 bases remaining between them. CDR3 residues: CASSLTDSYEQYF. The CDR3 nucleotides are TGTGCCAGCAGCTTAACGGACAGCTACGAGCAGTACTTC.

The CDR3, as DNA: TGTGCCAGCAGCGTCGAGACTAGCGGGGGGGCGGATGAGCAGTTCTTC. Its protein is CASSVETSGGADEQFF. The rearrangement uses TRBV9 and TRBJ2-1, with 14 bases that match TRBD2. This CDR3 contains 16 residues. The germline CDR1 and CDR2 sequences are SGDLS and YYNGEE. The ends lost 2 bases at V and 8 bases at J; junction bases unmatched: 6. Filled out from reference TRBV9 and TRBJ2-1, the complete variable domain reads DSGVTQTPKHLITATGQRVTLRCSPRSGDLSVYWYQQSLDQGLQFLIQYYNGEERAKGNILERFSAQQFPDLHSELNLSSLELGDSALYFCASSVETSGGADEQFFGPGTRLTVL.

The V call is TRBV2, the J call TRBJ1-5; 7 bases line up with TRBD1. CDR1 and CDR2 (germline): SNHLY, FYNNEI. With 1 base clipped from V and 5 bases from J, the junction kept 2 bases outside the gene matches. CDR3 length equals 14 residues. The CDR3 DNA reads as TGTGCCAGCAGTGAAGACAGGGGCTATCAGCCCCAGCATTTT. Its protein is CASSEDRGYQPQHF.

The count of this clone is one. The rearrangement uses TRBV3-1 (or the pseudogene TRBV3-2) and TRBJ2-3; D assignment may be TRBD1 or TRBD2 (6 bases each). Trimming pared 5 bases from V and 9 bases from J, leaving 21 bases between. The CDR3 contains 15 residues. From germline, CDR1 is LGHDT and CDR2 YNNKEL (reference sequence). The CDR3 is CASSNWGVPRGTQYF. The CDR3 DNA reads as TGTGCCAGCAGCAACTGGGGGGTCCCCAGGGGAACGCAGTATTTT.

The CDR3 here is CASGGGGLSPLHF. As DNA, the CDR3 is TGTGCCAGCGGCGGGGGCGGTCTATCACCCCTCCACTTT. This chain uses TRBV11-2 with TRBJ1-6, with D possibly matching TRBD1 (6 bases). The CDR3 loop spans 13 amino acids. With 8 bases removed from V and 10 bases from J, the gap between germline ends came to 15 bases. CDR1 is SGHAT and CDR2 is FQNNGV in the germline V gene. The full variable domain, completed using reference TRBV11-2 and TRBJ1-6, is EAGVAQSPRYKIIEKRQSVAFWCNPISGHATLYWYQQILGQGPKLLIQFQNNGVVDDSQLPKDRFSAERLKGVDSTLKIQPAKLEDSAVYLCASGGGGLSPLHFGNGTRLTVT.

This clone was seen a single time. The chain links TRBV5-1 to TRBJ2-1; D not resolved. Trimming removed 7 bases from V and 1 base from J, with 15 bases in between. This CDR3 has 15 residues. The V gene's germline CDR1 is SGHRS and CDR2 YFSETQ. The CDR3 protein is CASGWESDSYNEQFF. The CDR3 bases are TGCGCCAGCGGCTGGGAAAGCGATTCCTACAATGAGCAGTTCTTC.

This CDR3 is CASSLGGPSGLNYNEQFF. Here the CDR3 DNA reads TGTGCCAGCAGCTTAGGAGGGCCTAGCGGACTCAACTACAATGAGCAGTTCTTC. The chain has TRBV11-3 and TRBJ2-1; 7 positions agree with TRBD2. This CDR3 has 18 residues. Unmatched junction bases numbered 12, after V lost 1 base and J lost 3 bases. Per germline, CDR1 SGHNT and CDR2 YENEEA.

This clone was detected only a few times. The CDR3 reads CASSSQGGEAFF. The CDR3 nucleotides are TGTGCCAGCAGCTCCCAGGGGGGGGAAGCTTTCTTT. The J gene is TRBJ1-1, the V gene TRBV9; 7 bases fit TRBD1. CDR1 is SGDLS and CDR2 is YYNGEE in the germline V gene. This CDR3 spans 12 amino acids. V shed 4 bases, J shed 8 bases, and the junction held 5 bases outside the gene matches.

The genes are TRBV24-1 and TRBJ2-5, with D uncertain. This CDR3 contains 13 residues. Trimming took 1 base from V and 4 from J, leaving 6 bases between them. CDR1 and CDR2 (germline): KGHDR, SFDVKD. The CDR3 protein is CATSDFVGETQYF. The CDR3 nucleotides are TGTGCCACCAGTGATTTTGTGGGAGAGACCCAGTACTTC.

Concerning this clone itself: The sample carries other DNA sequences with the same CDR3. The rearrangement links TRBV7-3 to TRBJ1-1; the D is unclear. The CDR3 runs to 15 residues. Germline lookup yields CDR1 SGHTA and CDR2 FQGTGA. The ends were cut back, 3 bases at V and 1 base at J, with 12 bases in the middle. The CDR3 DNA reads TGTGCCAGCAGCTTTTCGGGCGGACCGAACACTGAAGCTTTCTTT. Residues: CASSFSGGPNTEAFF.